These T cell receptor beta chains were read from a single sample in a study of blood T cell repertoires in COVID-19. Only in-frame clones appear in the TCRdb table, and some are missing; sequencing was by immunoSEQ multiplex PCR. This table has a few hundred thousand clones, 87% appearing once. The sample consisted of peripheral blood. Receptors originate from a man aged 18 to 29 with active or convalescent COVID-19. CDR3s include the opening cysteine and the closing phenylalanine or tryptophan. Fields, in order: clone size, V gene, J gene, D gene, CDR3 protein, CDR3 DNA. The D gene is left open where the match is weak. Clone size is stated in some rows and not others, as once, few, many or a class when expanded.

clone_size: NA; v_call: TRBV6-5; j_call: TRBJ1-3; d_call: NA; cdr3_aa: CASSPSVSIGNTIYF; cdr3_nt: TGTGCCAGCAGTCCCTCTGTAAGCATTGGAAACACCATATATTTT
clone_size: NA; v_call: TRBV7-2; j_call: TRBJ2-7; d_call: NA; cdr3_aa: CASSFSLYYEQYF; cdr3_nt: TGTGCCAGCAGCTTCAGTTTATACTACGAGCAGTACTTC
clone_size: NA; v_call: TRBV9; j_call: TRBJ1-2; d_call: NA; cdr3_aa: CASSVDPGGRVRGYTF; cdr3_nt: TGTGCCAGCAGCGTAGACCCGGGGGGGAGAGTGAGGGGCTACACCTTC
clone_size: NA; v_call: TRBV6-5; j_call: TRBJ2-3; d_call: TRBD2; cdr3_aa: CASSLLLADTDTQYF; cdr3_nt: TGTGCCAGCAGCCTTCTACTAGCGGATACAGATACGCAGTATTTT
clone_size: NA; v_call: TRBV5-1; j_call: TRBJ2-7; d_call: TRBD1; cdr3_aa: CASSLGGTGVEEQYF; cdr3_nt: TGCGCCAGCAGCTTAGGGGGGACAGGGGTTGAGGAGCAGTACTTC
clone_size: NA; v_call: TRBV11-2; j_call: TRBJ2-1; d_call: TRBD2; cdr3_aa: CASRKLAGAGDEQFF; cdr3_nt: TGTGCCAGCAGAAAACTAGCGGGGGCAGGGGATGAGCAGTTCTTC
clone_size: few; v_call: TRBV2; j_call: TRBJ2-1; d_call: NA; cdr3_aa: CASSEDGTGSNEQFF; cdr3_nt: TGTGCCAGCAGTGAAGACGGAACAGGTTCCAATGAGCAGTTCTTC
clone_size: NA; v_call: TRBV5-1; j_call: TRBJ2-7; d_call: TRBD1; cdr3_aa: CASSLEPGGNEQYF; cdr3_nt: TGCGCCAGCAGCTTGGAGCCAGGGGGAAACGAGCAGTACTTC
clone_size: once; v_call: TRBV3-1/TRBV3-2; j_call: TRBJ2-7; d_call: NA; cdr3_aa: CASSQDIWASISYEQYF; cdr3_nt: TGTGCCAGCAGCCAAGATATATGGGCTTCAATCTCCTACGAGCAGTACTTC
clone_size: NA; v_call: TRBV11-2; j_call: TRBJ2-3; d_call: TRBD1; cdr3_aa: CASSRDRGLDTQYF; cdr3_nt: TGTGCCAGCAGCCGGGACAGGGGTTTAGATACGCAGTATTTT
clone_size: NA; v_call: TRBV4-1; j_call: TRBJ1-4; d_call: TRBD1; cdr3_aa: CASSLRTGIRANEKLFF; cdr3_nt: TGCGCCAGCAGCCTTCGGACAGGGATAAGGGCTAATGAAAAACTGTTTTTT
clone_size: NA; v_call: TRBV6-1; j_call: TRBJ2-5; d_call: NA; cdr3_aa: CASSYAGQETQYF; cdr3_nt: TGTGCCAGCAGCTATGCGGGGCAAGAGACCCAGTACTTC
clone_size: NA; v_call: TRBV2; j_call: TRBJ2-7; d_call: NA; cdr3_aa: CASSEQGRYYEQYF; cdr3_nt: TGTGCCAGCAGTGAACAGGGCAGATACTACGAGCAGTACTTC
clone_size: NA; v_call: TRBV6-5; j_call: TRBJ2-3; d_call: NA; cdr3_aa: CASTPPGGVGTQYF; cdr3_nt: TGTGCCAGCACCCCACCTGGGGGCGTGGGTACGCAGTATTTT
clone_size: NA; v_call: TRBV28; j_call: TRBJ2-7; d_call: NA; cdr3_aa: CASSWASSSYEQYF; cdr3_nt: TGTGCCAGCAGTTGGGCATCCAGTTCCTACGAGCAGTACTTC
clone_size: NA; v_call: TRBV6-1; j_call: TRBJ1-5; d_call: NA; cdr3_aa: CASSERIFSNQPQHF; cdr3_nt: TGTGCCAGCAGTGAGAGAATCTTTAGCAATCAGCCCCAGCATTTT
clone_size: NA; v_call: TRBV15; j_call: TRBJ2-3; d_call: NA; cdr3_aa: CATSRSLAASTDTQYF; cdr3_nt: TGTGCCACCAGCAGATCGTTAGCGGCTAGCACAGATACGCAGTATTTT
clone_size: NA; v_call: TRBV7-8; j_call: TRBJ1-1; d_call: NA; cdr3_aa: CASSAPIWGGPTEAFF; cdr3_nt: TGTGCCAGCAGCGCTCCAATATGGGGGGGCCCCACTGAAGCTTTCTTT
clone_size: few; v_call: TRBV7-2; j_call: TRBJ1-1; d_call: TRBD1; cdr3_aa: CASSFHQGGF; cdr3_nt: TGTGCCAGCAGCTTTCACCAGGGGGGCTTT
clone_size: NA; v_call: TRBV7-6; j_call: TRBJ2-2; d_call: TRBD2; cdr3_aa: CASGMPGLGGKGELFF; cdr3_nt: TGTGCCAGCGGCATGCCGGGACTAGGGGGAAAAGGGGAGCTGTTTTTT
clone_size: NA; v_call: TRBV6-5; j_call: TRBJ1-4; d_call: NA; cdr3_aa: CASSYSAGDGEKLFF; cdr3_nt: TGTGCCAGCAGTTACTCGGCAGGGGATGGTGAAAAACTGTTTTTT
clone_size: NA; v_call: TRBV20-1; j_call: TRBJ1-2; d_call: TRBD1; cdr3_aa: CSAWTGYGYTF; cdr3_nt: TGCAGTGCTTGGACAGGGTATGGCTACACCTTC
clone_size: NA; v_call: TRBV6-5; j_call: TRBJ2-7; d_call: NA; cdr3_aa: CASSYSVGGYEQYF; cdr3_nt: TGTGCCAGCAGTTACAGTGTGGGGGGCTACGAGCAGTACTTC
clone_size: NA; v_call: TRBV11-2; j_call: TRBJ2-1; d_call: TRBD2; cdr3_aa: CASSVTGTSGSKFHNEQFF; cdr3_nt: TGTGCCAGCAGCGTGACCGGGACTAGCGGGAGTAAGTTTCACAATGAGCAGTTCTTC
clone_size: NA; v_call: TRBV5-6; j_call: TRBJ1-1; d_call: NA; cdr3_aa: CASSLLAGNTEAFF; cdr3_nt: TGTGCCAGCAGCCTCTTAGCGGGGAACACTGAAGCTTTCTTT
clone_size: NA; v_call: TRBV3-1/TRBV3-2; j_call: TRBJ2-1; d_call: NA; cdr3_aa: CASSQVTYNEQFF; cdr3_nt: TGTGCCAGCAGCCAAGTCACCTACAATGAGCAGTTCTTC
clone_size: NA; v_call: TRBV9; j_call: TRBJ2-2; d_call: TRBD2; cdr3_aa: CASTRLATNTGELFF; cdr3_nt: TGTGCCAGCACCCGACTAGCGACGAACACCGGGGAGCTGTTTTTT
clone_size: NA; v_call: TRBV3-1/TRBV3-2; j_call: TRBJ2-1; d_call: TRBD1; cdr3_aa: CASSPGQGDFEQFF; cdr3_nt: TGTGCCAGCAGTCCCGGACAGGGGGACTTCGAGCAGTTCTTC
clone_size: NA; v_call: TRBV6-4; j_call: TRBJ2-3; d_call: TRBD2; cdr3_aa: CASSGLAGGPDTQYF; cdr3_nt: TGTGCCAGCAGTGGACTAGCGGGGGGGCCAGATACGCAGTATTTT
clone_size: once; v_call: TRBV24-1; j_call: TRBJ2-5; d_call: NA; cdr3_aa: CATSDLARETQYF; cdr3_nt: TGTGCCACCAGTGACCTAGCGCGGGAGACCCAGTACTTC
clone_size: NA; v_call: TRBV19; j_call: TRBJ1-2; d_call: NA; cdr3_aa: CASTTGGNSNYGYTF; cdr3_nt: TGTGCCAGTACTACCGGGGGAAACTCTAACTATGGCTACACCTTC
clone_size: NA; v_call: TRBV24-1; j_call: TRBJ2-4; d_call: NA; cdr3_aa: CATSNGEVQYF; cdr3_nt: TGTGCCACCAGTAACGGGGAGGTTCAGTACTTC
clone_size: once; v_call: TRBV13; j_call: TRBJ2-3; d_call: TRBD2; cdr3_aa: CASSQPAGGRDTQYF; cdr3_nt: TGTGCCAGCAGCCAACCAGCGGGGGGCCGGGATACGCAGTATTTT
clone_size: NA; v_call: TRBV15; j_call: TRBJ2-7; d_call: TRBD1; cdr3_aa: CATSSITGGASYEQYF; cdr3_nt: TGTGCCACCAGCAGCATTACAGGGGGCGCTTCCTACGAGCAGTACTTC
clone_size: NA; v_call: TRBV6-6; j_call: TRBJ2-5; d_call: TRBD1; cdr3_aa: CASTNTGGEGETQYF; cdr3_nt: TGTGCCAGCACCAATACAGGGGGCGAAGGAGAGACCCAGTACTTC
clone_size: NA; v_call: TRBV5-1; j_call: TRBJ2-1; d_call: TRBD1; cdr3_aa: CASSDRHTGGNEQFF; cdr3_nt: TGCGCCAGCAGCGATCGACATACAGGGGGCAATGAGCAGTTCTTC
clone_size: once; v_call: TRBV5-1; j_call: TRBJ2-3; d_call: TRBD2; cdr3_aa: CASSNGASGLPDTQYF; cdr3_nt: TGCGCCAGCTCAAATGGGGCTAGCGGGTTGCCAGATACGCAGTATTTT
clone_size: once; v_call: TRBV19; j_call: TRBJ1-1; d_call: NA; cdr3_aa: CASSIDQGLNTEAFF; cdr3_nt: TGTGCCAGTAGTATAGATCAGGGCCTGAACACTGAAGCTTTCTTT
clone_size: NA; v_call: TRBV1; j_call: TRBJ2-5; d_call: NA; cdr3_aa: CTRQPEFDRIILQYF; cdr3_nt: TGCACCAGACAGCCAGAATTTGACAGGATCATACTCCAGTACTTC
clone_size: NA; v_call: TRBV9; j_call: TRBJ2-3; d_call: TRBD2; cdr3_aa: CASNRLAGATDTQYF; cdr3_nt: TGTGCCAGCAACCGACTAGCGGGAGCCACAGATACGCAGTATTTT